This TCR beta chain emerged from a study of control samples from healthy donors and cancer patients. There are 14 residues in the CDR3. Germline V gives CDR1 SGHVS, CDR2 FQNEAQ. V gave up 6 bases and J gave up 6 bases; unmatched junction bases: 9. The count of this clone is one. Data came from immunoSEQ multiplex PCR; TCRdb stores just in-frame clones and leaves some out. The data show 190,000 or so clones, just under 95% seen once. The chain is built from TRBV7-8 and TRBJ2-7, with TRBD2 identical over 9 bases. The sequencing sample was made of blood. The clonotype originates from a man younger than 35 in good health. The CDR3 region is CASSWAGTSSEQYF. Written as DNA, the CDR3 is TGTGCCAGCAGTTGGGCCGGGACTAGCAGCGAGCAGTACTTC.